This passage covers 10 T cell receptor beta chains from one sample sequenced in a study of PD-L1 blockade in urothelial cancer. Assay: immunoSEQ multiplex PCR; the TCRdb copy retains only in-frame clones and omits some. Of about 70,000 clones detected, roughly 84% appear once; the ten largest clones hold 4% to 6%. The material was PBMCs, obtained around atezolizumab (anti-PD-L1) treatment. The source is an older man with urothelial cancer.

V gene TRBV6-1 combines with J gene TRBJ2-5; D is possibly TRBD2 (5 bases). Per germline, CDR1 MNHNS and CDR2 SASEGT. The CDR3 covers 15 residues. V was shortened by 6 bases and J by 6 bases, with 20 bases between the two germline ends. The CDR3 region is CASSPLSGMLKTQYF. The CDR3, as DNA: TGTGCCAGCAGCCCGCTCTCCGGGATGTTGAAGACCCAGTACTTC.

The CDR3 loop is CASSLGPPTSARGYNEQFF. In DNA form, the CDR3 reads TGTGCCAGCAGCTTAGGGCCCCCGACTAGCGCGAGGGGCTACAATGAGCAGTTCTTC. The rearrangement uses TRBV7-2 and TRBJ2-1, with 8 bases lining up with TRBD2. The CDR3 is made up of 19 amino acids. Germline values: CDR1 SGHTA, CDR2 FQGNSA. V shed 1 base, J shed 3 bases, and the junction held 14 bases outside the gene matches.

This chain joins TRBV10-2 and TRBJ2-7; D not certain. This CDR3 region has 11 residues. The V and J ends lost 6 bases and 1 base respectively, with 4 bases between them. Germline assignment: CDR1 WSHSY and CDR2 SAAADI. The CDR3 region has the DNA TGCGCCAGCAGCCTATCCTACGAGCAGTACTTC. This sequence encodes CASSLSYEQYF.

The chain combines TRBV21-1 with TRBJ2-7; the table's D call TRBD1 went unverified against the DNA. TRBV21-1 is a pseudogene locus. CDR3 length: 10 amino acids. The CDR3 DNA reads as TGTGCCAGCACCCTTAGGGGTTACGACTTC. Protein sequence: CASTLRGYDF.

The chain couples TRBV2 to TRBJ2-1; 7 nucleotides agree with TRBD2. The ends lost 1 base at V and 8 bases at J; junction bases unmatched: 5. CDR1 is SNHLY, CDR2 FYNNEI, per germline. There are 14 residues in the CDR3. The CDR3 protein is CASSEVASGDEQFF. The CDR3, as DNA: TGTGCCAGCAGTGAAGTGGCTAGCGGCGATGAGCAGTTCTTC.

The gene calls are TRBV6-5 and TRBJ2-1, with 9 bases that match TRBD2. J lost 9 bases, V lost 4 bases, and 13 bases had no gene match. The length of the CDR3 is 16 residues. Germline V gene sequence: CDR1 MNHEY, CDR2 SVGAGI. CDR3 sequence reads: CASSSAPGLAGGEQFF. As DNA, the CDR3 is TGTGCCAGCAGTTCAGCCCCGGGACTAGCAGGGGGTGAGCAGTTCTTC.

The V and J genes are TRBV9 and TRBJ1-4; D is possibly TRBD1 (6 bases). Trimming shortened V by 0 bases and J by 5 bases, and 11 bases separated the two germline ends. From germline, CDR1 is SGDLS and CDR2 YYNGEE. There are 15 residues in the CDR3. This CDR3 reads CASSVEGGRNEKLFF. CDR3 in DNA: TGTGCCAGCAGCGTAGAGGGGGGGCGCAATGAAAAACTGTTTTTT. Complete variable domain (other parts from reference TRBV9 and TRBJ1-4): DSGVTQTPKHLITATGQRVTLRCSPRSGDLSVYWYQQSLDQGLQFLIQYYNGEERAKGNILERFSAQQFPDLHSELNLSSLELGDSALYFCASSVEGGRNEKLFFGSGTQLSVL.

V gene TRBV27 combines with J gene TRBJ2-7, with 10 bases identical to TRBD1. The CDR3 sequence is 16 residues long. Germline trimming cut 7 bases from V and 3 bases from J; bases unmatched to any gene: 12. CDR1 MNHEY and CDR2 SMNVEV come from the germline V gene (reference sequence). This CDR3 is CASTPFPGTGVYEQYF. The CDR3, as DNA: TGTGCCAGCACCCCATTCCCGGGGACAGGGGTCTACGAGCAGTACTTC.

The V and J genes are TRBV4-2 and TRBJ1-2; D is unresolved. The V and J ends lost 0 bases and 8 bases respectively, with 16 bases between them. The CDR3 contains 15 residues. CDR1 is LGHNA, CDR2 YNFKEQ, per germline. The CDR3 spells CASSQDLSGDGGYTF. CDR3 nucleotide sequence: TGTGCCAGCAGCCAAGATCTATCAGGTGACGGAGGCTACACCTTC.

This sequence joins TRBV14 and TRBJ1-2; D may be TRBD1 (5 bases). With 4 bases removed from V and 4 bases from J, the gap between germline ends came to 10 bases. Germline V gene sequence: CDR1 SGHDN, CDR2 FVKESK. This CDR3 comprises 13 residues. The CDR3 sequence: CASSPTGLYGYTF. The DNA of the CDR3 is TGTGCCAGCAGCCCCACGGGACTCTATGGCTACACCTTC.